What follows is one T cell receptor (beta chain) and its context. Clones were sequenced by immunoSEQ multiplex PCR, and TCRdb holds only the in-frame ones, with some missing. The sample carries about 220,000 clones, around nine tenths recorded once. CDR1 SGHVS and CDR2 FQNEAQ come from the germline V gene. The CDR3 spans 18 residues. The V gene lost 0 bases and the J gene lost 3 bases, with 21 bases spanning the gap. This sample is drawn from a study of cytomegalovirus exposure and HLA in healthy donors. Study-level background: The same platform as the approximately 670 first-cohort repertoires was used for the 100 to 150 validation repertoires, a later analysis reported.

The source of this sequence is a man aged 18-30 years in good health and CMV-seronegative. The rearrangement joins TRBV7-8 to TRBJ2-7; D possibly corresponds to TRBD2 (5 bases). Sequencing was done on a sample of PBMCs. The CDR3 DNA follows: TGTGCCAGCAGCTTAGCGCTGATAGCGTCGCACACATACTACGAGCAGTACTTC. Translation: CASSLALIASHTYYEQYF.